This TCR beta chain originates from a study of shared clonotypes between healthy human individuals. A single count supports this clone. Its antigen is unidentified. Naive CD8 cells lacked CD45RO, underwent positive selection for CCR7 and left out terminally differentiated effector memory CD45RA+ cells. Repertoires were generated with immunoSEQ multiplex PCR, while TCRdb's copy carries only in-frame clones and drops some. In the table there are around 640,000 clones, about 95% of which are singletons. The CDR3 extends over 16 amino acids. V was pared by 1 base and J by 2 bases, with 14 bases between. Germline V lookup: CDR1 SGHAT, CDR2 FQDESV (reference sequence). Study-wide results and limits: The low donor count limited represented genetic and exposure-history diversity.

The clonotype comes from a woman under 40 in good health. Specimen: naive CD8+ T cells sorted from blood. V usage is TRBV11-1 and J usage is TRBJ1-2; D not resolved. CDR3 sequence reads: CASSLVAGVLNYGYTF. DNA for the CDR3: TGTGCCAGCAGCTTAGTCGCGGGCGTGTTAAACTATGGCTACACCTTC.